Listed below are T cell receptor beta chains from one sample, sequenced in a study of T-cell reconstitution after alpha-beta-depleted transplantation in children. In TCRdb, the PCR reads were re-called with MiXCR into one record per CDR3 protein. This sample has around 140,000 distinct CDR3 sequences, with 8% to 10% found just once. The sample consisted of PBMCs, mostly from graft donor cells, taken 180 days after TCRalphabeta/CD19-depleted stem cell transplant. These receptors were obtained from a female patient aged 2-9 years who had a stem cell transplant for congenital amegakaryocytic thrombocytopenia, so the T cells may come from the graft donor. CDR3s include the opening cysteine and the closing phenylalanine or tryptophan. Fields, in order: D gene, J gene, V gene, clone size, CDR3 DNA, CDR3 protein. D genes are given only for firm matches. A clone size is listed for some rows: how often the clone was seen (once, few, many), or a class if it is expanded.

>NA|TRBJ2-1|TRBV10-3|many
TGTGCCATCAGTGAGAACCCAGACTACCAGGGTTACAATGAGCAGTTCTTC
CAISENPDYQGYNEQFF
>NA|TRBJ1-1|TRBV14|NA
TGTGCCAGCAGCCGGGCCACTGAAGCTTTCTTT
CASSRATEAFF
>NA|TRBJ2-3|TRBV4-3|many
TGCGCCAGCAGCCAGCAGGAGGGTGAAGATACGCAGTATTTT
CASSQQEGEDTQYF
>TRBD1|TRBJ1-5|TRBV4-1|few
TGCGCCAGCAGCCAGGGGGACAGGGACAATCAGCCCCAGCATTTT
CASSQGDRDNQPQHF
>NA|TRBJ2-7|TRBV25-1|NA
TGTGCCAGCAGTTGGGGGACCTACGAGCAGTACTTC
CASSWGTYEQYF
>NA|TRBJ2-2|TRBV28|many
TGTGCCAGCAGTTTCCAGGGTGGGGCCGGGGAGCTGTTTTTT
CASSFQGGAGELFF
>TRBD1|TRBJ1-5|TRBV5-6|many
TGTGCCAGCAGCCGGGGGGGACAGGGGTTGTTTGAGGCCCGGCCCCAGCATTTT
CASSRGGQGLFEARPQHF
>NA|TRBJ2-7|TRBV3-1|NA
TGTGCCAGCAGGGGGCTCGGCTACGAGCAGTACTTC
CASRGLGYEQYF
>TRBD2|TRBJ2-2|TRBV11-3|NA
TGTGCCAGCAGCTTAGTTTCTAGCGGGAGGGCCAACACCGGGGAGCTGTTTTTT
CASSLVSSGRANTGELFF
>TRBD2|TRBJ2-7|TRBV18|NA
TGTGCCAGCTCACCCCGCGGACTAGCGGGAGCGGGGGAGCAGTACTTC
CASSPRGLAGAGEQYF
>NA|TRBJ2-2|TRBV5-1|many
TGCGCCAGCAGCTTGAGCCCACGAGGGGAGCTGTTTTTT
CASSLSPRGELFF
>NA|TRBJ2-1|TRBV5-1|few
TGCGCCAGCAGCTTGTCCGCGGGAACCCACAATGAGCAGTTCTTC
CASSLSAGTHNEQFF
>NA|TRBJ1-6|TRBV14|few
TGTGCCAGCAGCCAAGAATGGGAGAATTCACCCCTCCACTTT
CASSQEWENSPLHF
>NA|TRBJ2-1|TRBV6-5|few
TGTGCCAGCAGTTACTCGTCCTTCGATGAGCAGTTCTTC
CASSYSSFDEQFF
>TRBD1|TRBJ2-1|TRBV11-2|many
TGTGCCAGCAGCTCCACGGACAGGCCCGACGATTGGGGGCAGTTCTTC
CASSSTDRPDDWGQFF
>TRBD1|TRBJ1-1|TRBV5-1|many
TGCGCCAGCAGTCTTGACAGGGGGCAAACGCCAGCTTTCTTT
CASSLDRGQTPAFF
>NA|TRBJ1-6|TRBV5-1|NA
TGCGCCAGCAGCTTAAACCCTTCTAGAGGGGATTCACCCCTCCACTTT
CASSLNPSRGDSPLHF
>TRBD2|TRBJ2-2|TRBV29-1|many
TGCAGCGTTGAAAAAGCGGGAGTGCCCGGGGAGCTGTTTTTT
CSVEKAGVPGELFF
>TRBD2|TRBJ2-2|TRBV3-1|many
TGTGCCAGCAGCGCGCCGGGACTAGGGAACACCGGGGAGCTGTTTTTT
CASSAPGLGNTGELFF
>TRBD1|TRBJ2-7|TRBV5-1|many
TGCGCCAGCAGCTGGGACAGTAGGAACGAGCAGTACTTC
CASSWDSRNEQYF
>NA|TRBJ2-1|TRBV12-3/TRBV12-4|NA
TGTGCCAGCAGTTCCCTTTCTAGCGAGCAGTTCTTC
CASSSLSSEQFF
>NA|TRBJ2-2|TRBV7-8|many
TGTGCCAGCAGCTTATATGGAGGGGCCGGGGAGCTGTTTTTT
CASSLYGGAGELFF
>TRBD1|TRBJ1-4|TRBV20-1|NA
TGCAGTGCTAGAGATTTCCGGGACAGGGGTGGAGAAAAACTGTTTTTT
CSARDFRDRGGEKLFF
>NA|TRBJ2-6|TRBV15|many
TGTGCCACCGGGCTAGGCGGTGGGGCCAACGTCCTGACTTTC
CATGLGGGANVLTF
>NA|TRBJ2-1|TRBV19|NA
TGTGCCAGTAGTATAGATCGCAAGTATAATGAGCAGTTCTTC
CASSIDRKYNEQFF
>NA|TRBJ1-2|TRBV20-1|many
TGCAGTGCGACGCCGGGGCGACTTTATGGCTACACCTTC
CSATPGRLYGYTF
>TRBD2|TRBJ2-3|TRBV20-1|few
TGCAGTGCCAATTTACTAGCGGGAGTGTCAGATACGCAGTATTTT
CSANLLAGVSDTQYF
>TRBD1|TRBJ2-3|TRBV25-1|many
TGTGCCTCCCGGTACTCTTTCGACAGGGGGGATACGCAGTATTTT
CASRYSFDRGDTQYF
>NA|TRBJ1-2|TRBV30|NA
TGTGCCTGGAATGGGGCAGCTGGCTACACCTTC
CAWNGAAGYTF
>TRBD1|TRBJ2-2|TRBV6-1|NA
TGTGCCAGCACGGACAGGGCAGGCACCGGGGAGCTGTTTTTT
CASTDRAGTGELFF
>NA|TRBJ2-3|TRBV20-1|many
TGCAGTGCTAGGTCGTTTGATACGCAGTATTTT
CSARSFDTQYF
>NA|TRBJ2-2|TRBV5-1|many
TGCGCCATCCGGCCGGGACCGTCCGCCGGGGAGCTGTTTTTT
CAIRPGPSAGELFF
>TRBD2|TRBJ2-3|TRBV4-2|many
TGTGCCAGCAGCAAGACTAGCGGAAACACAGATACGCAGTATTTT
CASSKTSGNTDTQYF
>NA|TRBJ2-3|TRBV30|many
TGTGCCTGGAGCCCCACAGATACGCAGTATTTT
CAWSPTDTQYF
>NA|TRBJ1-1|TRBV12-3/TRBV12-4|NA
TGTGCCAGCAGTTTTTATCTGAACACTGAAGCTTTCTTT
CASSFYLNTEAFF
>NA|TRBJ2-5|TRBV24-1|few
TGTGCCACCAGTGAAGAGGAGACCCAGTACTTC
CATSEEETQYF
>TRBD1|TRBJ1-5|TRBV20-1|many
TGCAGTGCTACCGAGACAGGGAGGTGGCCGTATAGCAATCAGCCCCAGCATTTT
CSATETGRWPYSNQPQHF
>NA|TRBJ2-1|TRBV2|NA
TGTGCCAGCAGTGTTCCCCCCAATGAGCAGTTCTTC
CASSVPPNEQFF
>NA|TRBJ1-6|TRBV12-3/TRBV12-4|few
TGTGCCAGCAGTAAGGACCTACGTAATTCACCCCTCCACTTT
CASSKDLRNSPLHF
>NA|TRBJ1-3|TRBV4-3|many
TGCGCCAGCAGCCAAGATTCGAGGGTTGGAAACACCATATATTTT
CASSQDSRVGNTIYF
>NA|TRBJ2-7|TRBV5-1|NA
TGCGCCAGCAGCTTTCTGGACAGCTCCTACGAGCAGTACTTC
CASSFLDSSYEQYF
>TRBD2|TRBJ2-1|TRBV29-1|once
TGCACCGTCGGAACTAGCGGGATAAAGAAAGTGGATGAGCAGTTCTTC
CTVGTSGIKKVDEQFF